This entry lists 2 T cell receptor beta chains sequenced from one sample in a study of blood T cells in healthy people across ages. It was with a sample-barcoded 5' primer and a J-beta primer mix that a second PCR of roughly 7 to 12 cycles was run. TCRdb reprocessed the 5' RACE reads via MiXCR and lists one record per CDR3 protein. Here the sample spans around 1.7 million distinct CDR3 sequences, 25% to 30% being singletons. Sample: blood. Receptors were obtained from a woman aged 25 to 45 in good health.

The chain links TRBV6-6 to TRBJ2-1; D remains unclear. This CDR3 is built from 11 residues. V was cut by 2 bases and J by 8 bases, with 4 bases left in between. Looked up from germline, CDR1 is MNHNY and CDR2 is SVGAGI (reference sequence). CDR3 residues: CASSYNDEQFF. The CDR3 region has the DNA TGTGCCAGCAGTTACAACGATGAGCAGTTCTTC.

This clonotype showed up just a few times. The CDR3 DNA follows: TGTGCCAGCAGCTTAGCGTTTGGGGGAGGGCCTGTGGATGAGCAGTTCTTC. Translating it yields CASSLAFGGGPVDEQFF. The chain couples TRBV7-9 to TRBJ2-1; TRBD2 matches 7 bases. The CDR3 consists of 17 residues. The germline V gene has CDR1 SEHNR and CDR2 FQNEAQ (reference sequence). The V and J ends lost 0 bases and 8 bases, in that order; junction bases with no gene match: 13.